One and the same sample provided the 32 T cell receptor beta chains below, sequenced in a study of T cells expressing NK-cell markers. TCRdb reprocessed the 5' RACE reads, with one entry per CDR3 protein and no DNA. The repertoire shows about 170,000 distinct CDR3 sequences; the top ten hold 20%. Sequenced sample: blood T cells: a sorted CD56 or NKG2C T cell subset, CD4+ or CD8+ T cells, or bulk PBMC T cells (not recorded which). These TCRs come from a man aged 18-69 years in good health.

The V gene is TRBV27, the J gene TRBJ2-2; the TRBD1 assignment by TCRdb is unverifiable without DNA. The germline gives CDR1 MNHEY, CDR2 SMNVEV (reference sequence). The CDR3 is 16 residues long. The CDR3: CASSLNSGKNTGELFF.

This chain's CDR3 is CSARRRPGTSGGVFTDTQYF. The chain links TRBV20-1 to TRBJ2-3; TCRdb indicates TRBD2, and absent DNA this call remains unverified. CDR3 length: 20 residues. CDR1 and CDR2 from the germline V gene are DFQATT and SNEGSKA (reference sequence).

The CDR3 sequence is CASSLPRAVKETQYF. The gene calls are TRBV7-2 and TRBJ2-5; TCRdb proposes TRBD2, but this gene call is untestable without DNA. Germline-derived CDR1 and CDR2 are SGHTA and FQGNSA. The CDR3 has 15 residues.

The chain recombines TRBV7-9 with TRBJ2-2. Per the germline V gene, CDR1 is SEHNR and CDR2 is FQNEAQ (reference sequence). The CDR3 is 15 amino acids. Here the CDR3 reads CASSSSGLNTGELFF.

J is TRBJ2-2 and V is TRBV9; TCRdb's D gene call, TRBD2, goes unchecked for lack of DNA. The CDR3 has 16 residues. Looked up from germline, CDR1 is SGDLS and CDR2 is YYNGEE. The CDR3: CASSVTSGGATGELFF.

CDR3 residues: CASSSGTGYGNQPQHF. This chain links TRBV5-6 with TRBJ1-5; TCRdb names TRBD1, which stays unverified in the absence of DNA. Germline CDR1 is SGHDT and CDR2 is YYEEEE. This CDR3 has 16 amino acids.

CDR3 loop: CASTPSGFHEQYF. The chain has TRBV2 and TRBJ2-7; TCRdb picks TRBD2, but there is no DNA to check that call. The CDR3 is 13 amino acids. The germline V gene has CDR1 SNHLY and CDR2 FYNNEI.

This chain joins TRBV5-1 and TRBJ2-7. The CDR3 has 13 amino acids. Germline V gives CDR1 SGHRS, CDR2 YFSETQ. The CDR3 region is CASRMAEHYEQYF.

V gene TRBV6-2 or TRBV6-3 combines with J gene TRBJ2-2; TCRdb picks TRBD1, but there is no DNA to check that call. CDR1 is MNHEY, CDR2 SVGEGT, per germline. The CDR3 spans 16 residues. CDR3: CASSYAWGGFTGELFF.

The chain uses TRBV10-3 and TRBJ1-1; the D call from TCRdb, TRBD1, cannot be confirmed without DNA. Germline values: CDR1 ENHRY, CDR2 SYGVKD. The CDR3 runs 15 residues. CDR3 amino acids: CAIASESGLNTEAFF.

The chain couples TRBV6-1 to TRBJ1-1. This CDR3 comprises 14 residues. Germline CDR1 MNHNS, CDR2 SASEGT. CDR3 amino acids: CASSEAAGGIEAFF.

The J gene is TRBJ2-1, the V gene TRBV5-5; TCRdb designates TRBD2, a call that cannot be tested without DNA. This CDR3 is built from 14 residues. The germline V gene has CDR1 SGHKS and CDR2 YYEKEE (reference sequence). The CDR3 protein is CASIQGQFYNEQFF.

This chain links TRBV19 with TRBJ2-2; TCRdb selects TRBD2, and the lack of DNA leaves this call unchecked. Germline assignment: CDR1 LNHDA and CDR2 SQIVND (reference sequence). The CDR3 consists of 14 residues. CDR3 protein: CASTPGLGTGELFF.

This chain links TRBV9 with TRBJ2-1; TCRdb's D gene call, TRBD2, goes unchecked for lack of DNA. Germline V gene data show CDR1 as SGDLS and CDR2 as YYNGEE. This CDR3 spans 18 amino acids. CDR3 region: CASSVDLGLAGLYNEQFF.

The chain couples TRBV20-1 to TRBJ2-5; TCRdb's D call of TRBD2 is untestable without DNA. Germline V gene sequence: CDR1 DFQATT, CDR2 SNEGSKA (reference sequence). CDR3 length: 13 amino acids. CDR3 loop: CSASRGQRETQYF.

The chain's CDR3 is CASTLWGSGNHYEQYF. The chain links TRBV6-5 to TRBJ2-7; lacking DNA, the TRBD2 call made by TCRdb goes unchecked. The CDR3 consists of 16 residues. Per the germline V gene, CDR1 is MNHEY and CDR2 is SVGAGI.

V usage is TRBV6-5 and J usage is TRBJ2-2; with no DNA, the TCRdb D assignment of TRBD2 cannot be verified. The CDR3 loop spans 17 amino acids. Germline lookup yields CDR1 MNHEY and CDR2 SVGAGI. This CDR3 is CASSYGLDWTNTGELFF.

The chain has TRBV5-6 and TRBJ2-7; the D gene TCRdb calls, TRBD1, cannot be checked with no DNA. CDR3 length: 14 residues. Germline assignment: CDR1 SGHDT and CDR2 YYEEEE. CDR3 sequence reads: CASSVRDGIYEQYF.

V gene TRBV9 combines with J gene TRBJ2-3. In germline, CDR1 is SGDLS, CDR2 YYNGEE. CDR3 length: 16 amino acids. This CDR3 is CASSVDYTPGTDTQYF.

This chain connects TRBV6-5 to TRBJ2-7; TCRdb's D gene call, TRBD1, goes unchecked for lack of DNA. Germline V gene lookup returns CDR1 MNHEY and CDR2 SVGAGI. The CDR3 has 14 amino acids. CDR3 sequence reads: CASSYLRDPIEQYF.

V gene TRBV12-3 or TRBV12-4 combines with J gene TRBJ1-2; the TRBD1 assignment by TCRdb is unverifiable without DNA. The CDR3 length is 14 residues. The CDR3 reads CASSTPRTGYGYTF.

The chain carries TRBV29-1 and TRBJ1-5; TCRdb calls TRBD1, which cannot be checked without DNA. The CDR3 contains 16 residues. Germline CDR1 reads SQVTM; CDR2 reads ANQGSEA. CDR3 amino acids: CSVEDFTGWRYQPQHF.

V usage is TRBV5-1 and J usage is TRBJ2-3. This CDR3 has 11 residues. Germline V gene lookup returns CDR1 SGHRS and CDR2 YFSETQ. CDR3 amino acids: CASRYGDTQYF.

The gene calls are TRBV19 and TRBJ1-1; the TRBD1 assignment by TCRdb is unverifiable without DNA. CDR1 and CDR2 (germline): LNHDA, SQIVND (reference sequence). There are 15 residues in the CDR3. The CDR3 protein is CASSMSAGVNTEAFF.

The V gene is TRBV11-1, the J gene TRBJ2-5. Germline CDR1 and CDR2: SGHAT and FQDESV (reference sequence). The CDR3 runs to 12 residues. The CDR3 loop is CASSRDQETQYF.

The chain couples TRBV23-1 to TRBJ2-1. TRBV23-1 is sorted into the ORF group, with uncertain function. This CDR3 comprises 15 residues. The CDR3 loop reads CASSPERGSYNEQFF.

The chain links TRBV20-1 to TRBJ2-7; no DNA is available, so the TRBD1 call from TCRdb remains unchecked. Germline CDR1 and CDR2: DFQATT and SNEGSKA (reference sequence). The CDR3 sequence is 13 residues long. CDR3 amino acids: CSARFDPPYEQYF.

CDR3 in amino acids: CASSADRAFRSGNTIYF. The chain uses TRBV10-2 and TRBJ1-3; lacking DNA, the TRBD1 call made by TCRdb goes unchecked. Germline assignment: CDR1 WSHSY and CDR2 SAAADI. This CDR3 contains 17 residues.

J is TRBJ1-2 and V is TRBV5-4. Germline values: CDR1 SGHNT, CDR2 YYREEE (reference sequence). This CDR3 has 12 residues. The CDR3 sequence: CASSREDYGYTF.

The chain couples TRBV28 to TRBJ2-1. CDR1 is MDHEN, CDR2 SYDVKM, per germline. CDR3 length: 15 residues. The CDR3 sequence: CASSSPDRAYNEQFF.

This rearrangement joins TRBV10-3 to TRBJ2-5; checking the TCRdb D call of TRBD2 is not possible without DNA. Looked up from germline, CDR1 is ENHRY and CDR2 is SYGVKD. The CDR3 extends over 18 amino acids. This CDR3 is CAISDPGLAGGRGETQYF.

The V gene is TRBV9, the J gene TRBJ2-3; TCRdb outputs TRBD2, but without DNA this stays unchecked. Per the germline V gene, CDR1 is SGDLS and CDR2 is YYNGEE. This CDR3 comprises 16 residues. Here the CDR3 reads CASSERGGDEVDTQYF. The complete variable domain, with remaining parts taken from reference TRBV9 and TRBJ2-3, reads DSGVTQTPKHLITATGQRVTLRCSPRSGDLSVYWYQQSLDQGLQFLIQYYNGEERAKGNILERFSAQQFPDLHSELNLSSLELGDSALYFCASSERGGDEVDTQYFGPGTRLTVL.